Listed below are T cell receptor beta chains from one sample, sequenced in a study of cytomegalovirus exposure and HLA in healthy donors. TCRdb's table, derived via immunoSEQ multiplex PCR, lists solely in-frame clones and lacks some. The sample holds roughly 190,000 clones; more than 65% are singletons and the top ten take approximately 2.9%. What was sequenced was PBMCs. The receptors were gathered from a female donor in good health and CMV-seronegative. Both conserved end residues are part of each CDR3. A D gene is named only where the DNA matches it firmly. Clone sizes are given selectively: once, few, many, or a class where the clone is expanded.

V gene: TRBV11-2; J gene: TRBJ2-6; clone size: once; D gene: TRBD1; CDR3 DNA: TGTGCCAGCAGCTTGCTGAGGGGGCCCTCTAGGGCCAACGTCCTGACTTTC; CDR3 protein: CASSLLRGPSRANVLTF
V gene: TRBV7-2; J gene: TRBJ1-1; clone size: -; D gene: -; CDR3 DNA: TGTGCCAGCAGCCTGGGCAGGAACACTGAAGCTTTCTTT; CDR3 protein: CASSLGRNTEAFF
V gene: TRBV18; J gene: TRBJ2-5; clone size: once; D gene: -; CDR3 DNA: TGTGCCAGCTCACCCGGGCAAGAGACCCAGTACTTC; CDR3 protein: CASSPGQETQYF
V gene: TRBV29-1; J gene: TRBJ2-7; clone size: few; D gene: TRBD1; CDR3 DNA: TGCAGCGCCGGGACAGGGAACTCCTACGAGCAGTACTTC; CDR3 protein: CSAGTGNSYEQYF
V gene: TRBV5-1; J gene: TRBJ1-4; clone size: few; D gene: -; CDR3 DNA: TGCGCCAGCAGCCCGGGGACATCTGAAAAACTGTTTTTT; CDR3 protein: CASSPGTSEKLFF
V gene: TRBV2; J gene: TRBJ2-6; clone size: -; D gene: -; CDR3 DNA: TGTGCCAGCATCCCGAGTTCTGCTGGGGCCAACGTCCTGACTTTC; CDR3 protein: CASIPSSAGANVLTF
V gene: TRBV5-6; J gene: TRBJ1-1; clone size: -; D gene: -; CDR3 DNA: TGTGCCAGCAGCTTGACACCCCGCCTGAACACTGAAGCTTTCTTT; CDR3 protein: CASSLTPRLNTEAFF
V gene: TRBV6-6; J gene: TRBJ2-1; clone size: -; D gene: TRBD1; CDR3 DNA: TGTGCCAGCAGTCGAGGGACAGGGGGCGCCTACAATGAGCAGTTCTTC; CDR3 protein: CASSRGTGGAYNEQFF
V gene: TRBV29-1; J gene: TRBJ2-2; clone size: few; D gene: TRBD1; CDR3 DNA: TGCAGCGTGTCAACAGGGGGCACCGGGGAGCTGTTTTTT; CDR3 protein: CSVSTGGTGELFF
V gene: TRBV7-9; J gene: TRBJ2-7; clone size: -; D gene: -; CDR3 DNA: TGTGCCAGCAGCTCTCTAGCGAAGAGCTCCTACGAGCAGTACTTC; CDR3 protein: CASSSLAKSSYEQYF
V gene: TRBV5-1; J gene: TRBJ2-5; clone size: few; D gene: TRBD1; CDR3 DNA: TGCGCCAGCAGAGATTACTCGGACAGGGGGCGAGAGACCCAGTACTTC; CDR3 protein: CASRDYSDRGRETQYF
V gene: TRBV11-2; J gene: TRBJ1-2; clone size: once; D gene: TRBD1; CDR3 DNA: TGTGCCAGCAGCTTAGGACCGACAGGGAAGTATGGCTACACCTTC; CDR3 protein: CASSLGPTGKYGYTF
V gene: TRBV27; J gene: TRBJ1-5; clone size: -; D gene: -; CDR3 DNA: TGTGCCAGCAGTTTTGAAGGAGGGGACAATCAGCCCCAGCATTTT; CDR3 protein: CASSFEGGDNQPQHF
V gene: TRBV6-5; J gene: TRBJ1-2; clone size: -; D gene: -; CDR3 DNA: TGTGCCACCTCCCCTAGGGGCCCCTATGGCTACACCTTC; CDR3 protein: CATSPRGPYGYTF
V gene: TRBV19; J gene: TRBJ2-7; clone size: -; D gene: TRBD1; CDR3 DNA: TGTGCCAGTAAACAGGGGGCGGGATTGGCGGGCGAGCAGTACTTC; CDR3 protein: CASKQGAGLAGEQYF
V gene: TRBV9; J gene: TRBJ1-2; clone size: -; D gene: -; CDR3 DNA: TGTGCCAGCAGCCCCCCGGGGGGTGATTGGTATGGCTACACCTTC; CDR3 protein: CASSPPGGDWYGYTF
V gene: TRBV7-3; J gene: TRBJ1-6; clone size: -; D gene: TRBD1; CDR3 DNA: TGTGCCAGCAGCTTATTATCCAGGGGGAATTCACCCCTCCACTTT; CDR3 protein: CASSLLSRGNSPLHF
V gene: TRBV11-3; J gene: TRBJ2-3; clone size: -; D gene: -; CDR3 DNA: TGTGCCAGCAGCTTAGATCCGAGCACAGATACGCAGTATTTT; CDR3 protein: CASSLDPSTDTQYF
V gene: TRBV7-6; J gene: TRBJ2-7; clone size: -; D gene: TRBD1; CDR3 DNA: TGTGCCAGCAGTAACCCAGACAGGGTTGGGGAGCAGTACTTC; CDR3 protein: CASSNPDRVGEQYF
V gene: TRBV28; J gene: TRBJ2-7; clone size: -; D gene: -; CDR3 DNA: TGTGCCAGCAGTTTCACTACTGCCTACGAGCAGTACTTC; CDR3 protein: CASSFTTAYEQYF
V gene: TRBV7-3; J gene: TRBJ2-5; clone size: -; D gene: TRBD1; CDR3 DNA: TGTGCCAGCAGCCCGTATATGACAGGGCTAGGGGAGCAGTACTTC; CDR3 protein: CASSPYMTGLGEQYF
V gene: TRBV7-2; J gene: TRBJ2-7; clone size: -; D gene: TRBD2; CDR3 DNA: TGTGCCAGCAGCTCCACGAGCGGGAGAGGGTACGAGCAGTACTTC; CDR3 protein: CASSSTSGRGYEQYF
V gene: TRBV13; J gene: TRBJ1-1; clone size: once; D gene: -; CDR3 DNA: TGTGCCAGCAGCTTCTTTCGAGTGAACACTGAAGCTTTCTTT; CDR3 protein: CASSFFRVNTEAFF
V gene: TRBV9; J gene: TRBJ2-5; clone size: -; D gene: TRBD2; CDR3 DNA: TGTGCCAGCAGCGACCGATTAACCGGGACTAGCGGGAGTGGAGGGGGAGTAGTGACCCAGTACTTC; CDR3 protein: CASSDRLTGTSGSGGGVVTQYF
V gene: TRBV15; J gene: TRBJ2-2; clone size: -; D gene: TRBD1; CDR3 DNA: TGTGCCACCAGCACACAGGGGGCGGATAAGACCGGGGAGCTGTTTTTT; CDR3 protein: CATSTQGADKTGELFF
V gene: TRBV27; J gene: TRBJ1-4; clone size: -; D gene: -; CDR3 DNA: TGTGCCAGCAGTTTATGGACAAATGAAAAACTGTTTTTT; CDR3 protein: CASSLWTNEKLFF
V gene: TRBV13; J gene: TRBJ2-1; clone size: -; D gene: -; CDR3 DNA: TGTGCCAGCAGCTTACGCATAGGGGAAGGAAATGAGCAGTTCTTC; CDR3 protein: CASSLRIGEGNEQFF
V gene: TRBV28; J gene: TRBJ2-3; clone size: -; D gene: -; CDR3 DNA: TGTGCCAGCAGTTTAATAGCGGCGCTCACAGATACGCAGTATTTT; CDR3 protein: CASSLIAALTDTQYF
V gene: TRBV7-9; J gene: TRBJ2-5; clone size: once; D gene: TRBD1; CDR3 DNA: TGTGCCAGCAGCCTACGACAGGGGGTTTGGGAGACCCAGTACTTC; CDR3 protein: CASSLRQGVWETQYF